The TCR beta chain under discussion was sequenced for a study of T cells after yellow fever vaccination. Study findings and constraints: Peaking on day 5 versus 15, the secondary response was faster but weaker. A minor fraction of clonotypes spanned both CD4 and CD8 compartments. Repertoires sorted by FACS could include abundant clonotypes that are contaminants from the bulk population. Post-booster reappearance was seen for most primary-vaccination clones (about 96% CD4, around 91% CD8).

One entry per CDR3 protein results from TCRdb running MiXCR on the 5' RACE reads. The sample lists about 320,000 distinct CDR3 sequences; roughly an eighth were seen once. J was trimmed by 2 bases and V by 6 bases; bases with no gene match: 1. This CDR3 has 16 amino acids. Germline V gene sequence: CDR1 MNHNS, CDR2 SASEGT. On this clonotype: Its specificity is unknown.

The chain joins TRBV6-1 to TRBJ2-2; 15 nucleotides agree with TRBD2. Sample: CD4+ T cells sorted from PBMCs, taken 15 days after the yellow fever booster vaccination. The origin of this receptor is a man between 18 and 35 years old who received the YFV17D yellow fever vaccine. CDR3 in amino acids: CASRGLAGGNTGELFF. As DNA, the CDR3 is TGTGCCAGCAGGGGACTAGCGGGGGGTAACACCGGGGAGCTGTTTTTT.